These 21 T cell receptor beta chains originate from one sample sequenced in a study of blood T cell repertoires in COVID-19. Method: immunoSEQ multiplex PCR; TCRdb's copy keeps in-frame clones and lacks some. Counted here are tens of thousands of clones, around 84% occurring once; the ten biggest clones make up roughly 3.2%. Sequenced input: peripheral blood. The source of these receptors is a man between 45 and 60 years old with active COVID-19.

This clone appeared once. This chain joins TRBV5-6 and TRBJ1-6; 8 bases agree with TRBD1. The germline V gene has CDR1 SGHDT and CDR2 YYEEEE. The V segment lost 4 bases and the J segment 9 bases; nucleotides outside the gene matches: 9. This CDR3 has 15 residues. The CDR3 loop reads CASSRSGGAGSPLHF. For the CDR3, the DNA is TGTGCCAGCAGCCGGTCAGGGGGCGCGGGTTCACCCCTCCACTTT.

The J gene is TRBJ2-7, the V gene TRBV28, with 8 bases that match TRBD1. This CDR3 contains 15 residues. Losses at the gene ends were 4 bases for V and 7 bases for J; bases not matched to a gene: 12. Germline V lookup: CDR1 MDHEN, CDR2 SYDVKM. CDR3 protein: CASSSPGGPPREQYF. The CDR3 DNA reads as TGTGCCAGCAGTTCGCCAGGGGGCCCTCCTCGGGAGCAGTACTTC.

V gene TRBV5-6 combines with J gene TRBJ2-1; 12 bases match TRBD2. The V segment lost 5 bases and the J segment 3 bases; nucleotides outside the gene matches: 6. Per germline, CDR1 SGHDT and CDR2 YYEEEE. There are 16 residues in the CDR3. The CDR3 DNA reads TGTGCCAGCAGTTACCGACTAGCGGGGGACTACAATGAGCAGTTCTTC. Translated, it gives CASSYRLAGDYNEQFF.

The chain joins TRBV6-5 to TRBJ1-2; tentatively, D is TRBD1 (5 bases). There are 14 residues in the CDR3. Germline V gives CDR1 MNHEY, CDR2 SVGAGI. With 8 bases removed from V and 5 bases from J, the gap between germline ends came to 18 bases. The CDR3 loop is CASLQGLASYGYTF. CDR3 in DNA: TGTGCCAGCCTCCAGGGTTTGGCTTCATATGGCTACACCTTC.

The chain employs TRBV4-3 and TRBJ2-1, with D possibly matching TRBD2 (6 bases). Between the trimmed V and J ends, which lost 1 base and 9 bases, there was a span of 10 bases. Germline loops: CDR1 LGHNA, CDR2 YSLEER. The CDR3 sequence is 13 residues long. The CDR3 sequence: CASSQVKGGEQFF. The CDR3 DNA reads TGCGCCAGCAGCCAAGTCAAGGGAGGTGAGCAGTTCTTC.

The chain joins TRBV27 to TRBJ2-1, with TRBD2 matching 15 bases. V lost 6 bases and J lost 2; bases outside the gene matches: 5. The CDR3 sequence is 17 residues long. In germline, CDR1 is MNHEY, CDR2 SMNVEV (reference sequence). The CDR3 here is CASRGWTSGRAYNEQFF. In nucleotides, the CDR3 is TGTGCCAGCAGGGGATGGACTAGCGGGAGGGCCTACAATGAGCAGTTCTTC.

V usage is TRBV5-1 and J usage is TRBJ1-1; TRBD1 agrees at 8 bases. This CDR3 has 15 residues. The V segment lost 4 bases and the J segment 3 bases; nucleotides outside the gene matches: 8. The V gene's germline CDR1 is SGHRS and CDR2 YFSETQ. The CDR3 DNA reads TGCGCCAGCAGCCTAGGGACAGGAGACTACACTGAAGCTTTCTTT. Its protein product is CASSLGTGDYTEAFF.

The rearrangement joins TRBV11-2 to TRBJ1-6; 8 bases map to TRBD1. This CDR3 comprises 16 residues. Germline CDR1 is SGHAT and CDR2 is FQNNGV. J gave up 7 bases and V 3 bases, and 8 bases lay outside the gene matches. CDR3 amino acids: CASSFGTGGGNSPLHF. Written as DNA, the CDR3 is TGTGCCAGCAGCTTCGGGACAGGCGGGGGAAATTCACCCCTCCACTTT.

V usage is TRBV30 and J usage is TRBJ2-2, with D possibly being TRBD1 (6 bases). CDR1 and CDR2 from the germline V gene are GTSNPN and SVGIG (reference sequence). The V gene lost 7 bases and the J gene lost 0 bases, with 15 bases spanning the gap. The CDR3 has 15 amino acids. The CDR3 coding sequence is TGTGCCTCCCACGCCGGACAGACGAACACCGGGGAGCTGTTTTTT. It yields the protein CASHAGQTNTGELFF.

The V call is TRBV7-2, the J call TRBJ2-1, with 11 bases identical to TRBD2. Per germline, CDR1 SGHTA and CDR2 FQGNSA. V lost 5 bases, J lost 6 bases, and 6 bases stayed unmatched. This CDR3 is built from 15 residues. The DNA of the CDR3 is TGTGCCAGCAGCCTTAGCGGGAGGGAAGGCAATGAGCAGTTCTTC. Its protein product is CASSLSGREGNEQFF.

The J gene is TRBJ1-4, the V gene TRBV5-4; D is possibly TRBD1 (6 bases). Germline CDR1 and CDR2: SGHNT and YYREEE (reference sequence). The CDR3 has 15 residues. The V end lost 4 bases, the J end lost 6 bases, and 16 bases lay between the germline ends. CDR3 bases: TGTGCCAGCAGCCGAGGGGGGGCCGGGGATGAAAAACTGTTTTTT. Its protein is CASSRGGAGDEKLFF.

The V call is TRBV6-2 or TRBV6-3, the J call TRBJ2-2; 14 positions match TRBD2. Trimming took 5 bases from V and 1 from J; bases not matched to a gene: 6. The germline V gene has CDR1 MNHEY and CDR2 SVGEGT. The CDR3 sequence is 18 residues long. CDR3 sequence reads: CASSKLGLAGGNTGELFF. The CDR3 coding sequence is TGTGCCAGCAGTAAACTCGGACTAGCGGGAGGGAACACCGGGGAGCTGTTTTTT.

The V call is TRBV29-1, the J call TRBJ1-1, with D hard to call. The CDR3 length is 11 residues. V lost 4 bases, J lost 8 bases, and 11 bases lay in between. The V gene's germline CDR1 is SQVTM and CDR2 ANQGSEA. The CDR3 spells CSVAEELEAFF. CDR3 DNA: TGCAGCGTTGCAGAGGAACTAGAAGCTTTCTTT.

V is TRBV28 and J is TRBJ1-5; the D is unclear. Germline-derived CDR1 and CDR2 are MDHEN and SYDVKM. Trimming left V 5 bases short and J 7 bases short, with 9 bases between. This CDR3 has 12 residues. The DNA of the CDR3 is TGTGCCAGCAGTATCCCGGTCCAGCCCCAGCATTTT. Translation gives CASSIPVQPQHF.

CDR3 residues: CASSQDDRNTGELFF. CDR3 DNA sequence: TGCGCCAGCAGCCAAGATGACAGGAACACCGGGGAGCTGTTTTTT. The chain has TRBV4-1 and TRBJ2-2; the D gene is possibly TRBD1 (5 bases). CDR3 length: 15 residues. V was cut by 0 bases and J by 1 base, with 6 bases left in between. Looked up from germline, CDR1 is MGHRA and CDR2 is YSYEKL.

This chain connects TRBV2 to TRBJ1-1, with D maybe TRBD1 (5 bases). The germline V and J ends were trimmed by 6 bases and 3 bases, with 14 bases remaining between them. The CDR3 covers 14 residues. Germline values: CDR1 SNHLY, CDR2 FYNNEI. CDR3 sequence: CASRGQGRYTEAFF. CDR3 nucleotide sequence: TGTGCCAGCAGGGGTCAGGGAAGATACACTGAAGCTTTCTTT.

This clone was seen once. The gene calls are TRBV24-1 and TRBJ2-1; D might be TRBD1 (5 bases). The CDR3 has 11 residues. Germline V gene data show CDR1 as KGHDR and CDR2 as SFDVKD. V was trimmed by 6 bases and J by 9 bases, leaving 8 bases between them. CDR3 bases: TGTGCCACCAGTTGGGGCAGTGAGCAGTTCTTC. Encoded protein: CATSWGSEQFF.

This clone is judged medium-sized. V gene TRBV5-3 combines with J gene TRBJ2-2; 9 nucleotides line up with TRBD1. TRBV5-3 carries the ORF label, with uncertain function. V lost 4 bases and J lost 5; bases outside the gene matches: 21. CDR3 length: 20 residues. The DNA of the CDR3 is TGTGCCAGAAGCGGACCCCGGGACAGGGTTGGCGAGTCTTGGACCGGGGAGCTGTTTTTT. Translation: CARSGPRDRVGESWTGELFF.

The chain's CDR3 is CASSLMASGGTDTQYF. CDR3 nucleotide sequence: TGCGCCAGCAGCTTGATGGCTAGCGGGGGCACAGATACGCAGTATTTT. The rearrangement uses TRBV5-1 and TRBJ2-3, with TRBD2 identical over 9 bases. Trimming at V came to 1 base and at J to 1 base, leaving 4 bases not matched to a gene. The CDR3 runs to 16 residues. Germline CDR1 is SGHRS and CDR2 is YFSETQ. Filled out from reference TRBV5-1 and TRBJ2-3, the complete variable domain reads KAGVTQTPRYLIKTRGQQVTLSCSPISGHRSVSWYQQTPGQGLQFLFEYFSETQRNKGNFPGRFSGRQFSNSRSEMNVSTLELGDSALYLCASSLMASGGTDTQYFGPGTRLTVL.

The CDR3 DNA reads TGCGCCAGCAGTCATAGTAGGACTAGCGGCACAGATACGCAGTATTTT. It codes for CASSHSRTSGTDTQYF. The chain recombines TRBV4-1 with TRBJ2-3, with 9 bases matching TRBD2. V lost 6 bases, J lost 1 base, and 8 bases stayed unmatched. Germline assignment: CDR1 MGHRA and CDR2 YSYEKL. CDR3 length equals 16 residues.

V and J are TRBV6-2 or TRBV6-3 and TRBJ1-5; TRBD1 matches 7 bases. The V and J ends lost 5 bases and 6 bases, in that order; junction bases with no gene match: 7. The CDR3 contains 14 residues. Germline CDR1 is MNHEY and CDR2 is SVGEGT. For the CDR3, the DNA is TGTGCCAGCAGTGGCGAGGGGGCGAGTCAGCCCCAGCATTTT. The encoded protein is CASSGEGASQPQHF.